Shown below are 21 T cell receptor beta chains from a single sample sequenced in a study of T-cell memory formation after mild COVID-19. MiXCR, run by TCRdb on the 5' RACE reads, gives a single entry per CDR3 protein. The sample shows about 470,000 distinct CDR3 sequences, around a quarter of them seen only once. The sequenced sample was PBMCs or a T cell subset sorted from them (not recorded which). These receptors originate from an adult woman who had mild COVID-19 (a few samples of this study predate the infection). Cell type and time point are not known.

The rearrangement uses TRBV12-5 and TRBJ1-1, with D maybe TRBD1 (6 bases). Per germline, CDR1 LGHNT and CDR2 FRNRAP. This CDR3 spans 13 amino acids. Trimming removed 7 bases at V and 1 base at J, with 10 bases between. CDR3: CASAATGNTEAFF. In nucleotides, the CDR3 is TGTGCTAGTGCCGCGACAGGGAACACTGAAGCTTTCTTT.

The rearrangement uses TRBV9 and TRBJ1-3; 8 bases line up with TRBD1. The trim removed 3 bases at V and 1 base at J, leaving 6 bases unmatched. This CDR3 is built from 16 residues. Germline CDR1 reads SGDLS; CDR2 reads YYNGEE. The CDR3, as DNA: TGTGCCAGCAGCGGGTGGACAGGGAGGTCTGGAAACACCATATATTTT. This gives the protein CASSGWTGRSGNTIYF.

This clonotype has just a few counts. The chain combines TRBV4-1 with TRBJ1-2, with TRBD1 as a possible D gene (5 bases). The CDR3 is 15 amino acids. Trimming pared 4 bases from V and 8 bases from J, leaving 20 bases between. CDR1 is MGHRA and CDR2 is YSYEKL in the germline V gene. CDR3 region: CASSPRDGSTNGYTF. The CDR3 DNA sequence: TGCGCCAGCAGCCCCAGGGACGGATCGACCAACGGCTACACCTTC.

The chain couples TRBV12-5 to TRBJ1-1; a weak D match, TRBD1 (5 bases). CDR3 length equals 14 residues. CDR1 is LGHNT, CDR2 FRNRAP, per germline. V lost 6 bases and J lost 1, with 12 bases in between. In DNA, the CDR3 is TGTGCTAGTGGAGCGGGACTCAGGAACACTGAAGCTTTCTTT. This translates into CASGAGLRNTEAFF.

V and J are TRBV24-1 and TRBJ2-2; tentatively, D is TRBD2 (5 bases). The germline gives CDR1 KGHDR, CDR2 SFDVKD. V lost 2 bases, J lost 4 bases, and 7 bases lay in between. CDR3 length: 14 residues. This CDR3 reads CATSDSGITGELFF. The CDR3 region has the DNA TGTGCCACCAGTGATTCGGGAATCACCGGGGAGCTGTTTTTT.

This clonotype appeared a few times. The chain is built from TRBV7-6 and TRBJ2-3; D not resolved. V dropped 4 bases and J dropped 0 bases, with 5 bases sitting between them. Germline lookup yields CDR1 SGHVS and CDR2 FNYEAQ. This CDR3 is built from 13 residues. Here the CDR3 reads CASSYLSTDTQYF. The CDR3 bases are TGTGCCAGCAGCTACCTTAGCACAGATACGCAGTATTTT. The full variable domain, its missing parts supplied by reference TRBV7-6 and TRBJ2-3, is GAGVSQSPRYKVTKRGQDVALRCDPISGHVSLYWYRQALGQGPEFLTYFNYEAQQDKSGLPNDRFSAERPEGSISTLTIQRTEQRDSAMYRCASSYLSTDTQYFGPGTRLTVL.

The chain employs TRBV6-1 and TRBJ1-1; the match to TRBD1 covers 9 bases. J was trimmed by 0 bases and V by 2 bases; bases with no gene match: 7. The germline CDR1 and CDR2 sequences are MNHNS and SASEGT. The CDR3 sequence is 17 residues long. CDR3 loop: CASSELRTGAMNTEAFF. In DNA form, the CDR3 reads TGTGCCAGCAGTGAATTACGGACAGGGGCCATGAACACTGAAGCTTTCTTT.

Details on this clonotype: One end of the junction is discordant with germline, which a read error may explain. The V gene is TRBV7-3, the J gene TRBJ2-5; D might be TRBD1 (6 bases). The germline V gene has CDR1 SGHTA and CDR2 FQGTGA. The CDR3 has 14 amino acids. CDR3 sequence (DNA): TGTGCCAGCAGCCTAACAGGGACCCAAGAGACCCAGTACTTC. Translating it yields CASSLTGTQETQYF. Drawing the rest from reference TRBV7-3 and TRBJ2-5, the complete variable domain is GAGVSQTPSNKVTEKGKYVELRCDPISGHTALYWYRQSLGQGPEFLIYFQGTGAADDSGLPNDRFFAVRPEGSVSTLKIQRTERGDSAVYLCASSLTGTQETQYFGPGTRLLVL.

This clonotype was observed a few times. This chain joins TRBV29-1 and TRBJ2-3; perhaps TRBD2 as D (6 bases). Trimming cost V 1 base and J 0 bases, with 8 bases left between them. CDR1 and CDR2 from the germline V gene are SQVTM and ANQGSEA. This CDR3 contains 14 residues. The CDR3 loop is CSVEVGGSTDTQYF. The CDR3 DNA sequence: TGCAGCGTTGAAGTTGGAGGGAGCACAGATACGCAGTATTTT.

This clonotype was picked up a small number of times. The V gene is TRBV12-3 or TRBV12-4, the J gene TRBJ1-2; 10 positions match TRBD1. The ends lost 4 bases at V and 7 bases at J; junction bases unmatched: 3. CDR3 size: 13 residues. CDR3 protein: CASSSTGGRGYTF. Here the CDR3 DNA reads TGTGCCAGCAGTTCGACAGGGGGCCGTGGCTACACCTTC.

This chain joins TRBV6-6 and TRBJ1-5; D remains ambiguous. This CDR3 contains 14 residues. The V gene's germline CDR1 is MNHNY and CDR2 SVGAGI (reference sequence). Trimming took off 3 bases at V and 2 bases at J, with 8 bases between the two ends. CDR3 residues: CASSYRPGNQPQHF. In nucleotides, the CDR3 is TGTGCCAGCAGTTATCGGCCCGGCAATCAGCCCCAGCATTTT.

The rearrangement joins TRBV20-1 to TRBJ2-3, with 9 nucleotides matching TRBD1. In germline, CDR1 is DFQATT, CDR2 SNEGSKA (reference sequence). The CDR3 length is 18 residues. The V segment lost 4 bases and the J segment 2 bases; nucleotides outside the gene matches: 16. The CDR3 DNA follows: TGCAGTGCTATCAGACAGGGGGATCCCTTCCCCCTCACAGATACGCAGTATTTT. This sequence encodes CSAIRQGDPFPLTDTQYF.

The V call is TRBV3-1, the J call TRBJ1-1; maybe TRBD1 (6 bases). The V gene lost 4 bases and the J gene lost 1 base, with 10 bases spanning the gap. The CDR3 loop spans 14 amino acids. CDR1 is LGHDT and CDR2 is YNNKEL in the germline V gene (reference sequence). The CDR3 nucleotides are TGTGCCAGCAGCCTACCGACAGGGAACACTGAAGCTTTCTTT. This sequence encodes CASSLPTGNTEAFF.

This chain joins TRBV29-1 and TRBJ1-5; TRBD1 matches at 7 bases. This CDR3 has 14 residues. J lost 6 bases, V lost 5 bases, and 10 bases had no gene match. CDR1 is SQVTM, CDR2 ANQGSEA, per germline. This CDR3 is CSVPGQVAGQPQHF. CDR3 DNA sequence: TGCAGCGTTCCCGGACAGGTAGCAGGTCAGCCCCAGCATTTT.

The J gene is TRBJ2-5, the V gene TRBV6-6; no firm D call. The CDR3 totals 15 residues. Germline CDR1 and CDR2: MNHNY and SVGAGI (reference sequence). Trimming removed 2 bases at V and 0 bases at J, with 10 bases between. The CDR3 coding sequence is TGTGCCAGCAGTTACAGAGGCCGGGACCAAGAGACCCAGTACTTC. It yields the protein CASSYRGRDQETQYF.

The CDR3 reads CASSQPGQGADTQYF. Here the CDR3 DNA reads TGCGCCAGCAGCCAACCCGGACAGGGCGCAGATACGCAGTATTTT. V gene TRBV4-3 combines with J gene TRBJ2-3, with TRBD1 matching over 8 bases. Germline V gives CDR1 LGHNA, CDR2 YSLEER. J gave up 4 bases and V 2 bases, and 5 bases lay outside the gene matches. The CDR3 totals 15 residues.

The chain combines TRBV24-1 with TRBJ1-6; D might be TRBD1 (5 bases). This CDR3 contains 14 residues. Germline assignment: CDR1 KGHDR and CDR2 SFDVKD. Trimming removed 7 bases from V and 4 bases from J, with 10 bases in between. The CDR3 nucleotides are TGTGCCACCAGCCCGGGACCGTATAATTCACCCCTCCACTTT. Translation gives CATSPGPYNSPLHF.

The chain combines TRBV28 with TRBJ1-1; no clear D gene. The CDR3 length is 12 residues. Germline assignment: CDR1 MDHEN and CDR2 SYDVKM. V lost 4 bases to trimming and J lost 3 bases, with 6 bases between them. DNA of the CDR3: TGTGCCAGCAGTTACCACGACACTGAAGCTTTCTTT. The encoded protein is CASSYHDTEAFF.

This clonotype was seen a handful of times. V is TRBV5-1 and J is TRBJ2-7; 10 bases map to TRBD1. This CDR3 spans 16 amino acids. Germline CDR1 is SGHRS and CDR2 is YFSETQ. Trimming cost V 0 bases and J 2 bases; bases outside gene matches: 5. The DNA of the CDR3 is TGCGCCAGCAGCTTGGTATCTGGGACAGGGGCCTACGAGCAGTACTTC. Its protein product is CASSLVSGTGAYEQYF.

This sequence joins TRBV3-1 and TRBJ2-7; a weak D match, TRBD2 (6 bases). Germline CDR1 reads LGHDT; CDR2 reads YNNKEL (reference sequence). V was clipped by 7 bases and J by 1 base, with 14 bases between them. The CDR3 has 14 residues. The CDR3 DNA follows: TGTGCCAGCACCCCTCGCGGGGAGTCCTACGAGCAGTACTTC. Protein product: CASTPRGESYEQYF.

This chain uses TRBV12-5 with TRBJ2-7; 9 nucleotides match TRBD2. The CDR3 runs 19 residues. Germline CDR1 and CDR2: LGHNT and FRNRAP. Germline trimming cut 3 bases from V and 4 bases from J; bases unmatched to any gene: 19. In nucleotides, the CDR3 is TGTGCTAGTGGTTTTACCCTGGTAGCGGGAGACCAAATGGAGTACGAGCAGTACTTC. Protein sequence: CASGFTLVAGDQMEYEQYF.